This is a list of T cell receptor beta chains from one sample in a study of control samples from healthy donors and cancer patients. Profiled with immunoSEQ multiplex PCR; TCRdb holds only in-frame clones, not every one. The sample holds approximately 150,000 clones, roughly 95% seen once. Material: blood. These TCRs come from a woman in her thirties in good health. Each CDR3 is given with its conserved first and last residue. The D gene is left open where the match is weak. Only part of the rows carry a size: once, few, many, or a class if the clone is expanded.

D: NA
J: TRBJ2-7
V: TRBV27
size: NA
DNA: TGTGCCAGCAGTTTGGGGGGGCTGTACGAGCAGTACTTC
CDR3: CASSLGGLYEQYF

D: TRBD1
J: TRBJ1-5
V: TRBV4-1
size: NA
DNA: TGCGCCAGCAGCCAAGAAACGGGACAGAAAAATCAGCCCCAGCATTTT
CDR3: CASSQETGQKNQPQHF

D: TRBD1
J: TRBJ1-4
V: TRBV15
size: NA
DNA: TGTGCCACCAGCTTTACCGGGACAGGGGCGGGCAGAGATGAAAAACTGTTTTTT
CDR3: CATSFTGTGAGRDEKLFF

D: NA
J: TRBJ1-3
V: TRBV9
size: once
DNA: TGTGCCAGCAGCGTAGATGGCAGGCCAGGAAACACCATATATTTT
CDR3: CASSVDGRPGNTIYF

D: NA
J: TRBJ2-2
V: TRBV27
size: NA
DNA: TGTGCCAGCAGTAACACCGGGGAGCTGTTTTTT
CDR3: CASSNTGELFF

D: NA
J: TRBJ1-2
V: TRBV6-2/TRBV6-3
size: NA
DNA: TGTGCCAGCAGTTCACCCCCTTTCTATGGCTACACCTTC
CDR3: CASSSPPFYGYTF

D: NA
J: TRBJ1-1
V: TRBV28
size: NA
DNA: TGTGCCAGCAGTTTTCGGGGGGCTGACACTGAAGCTTTCTTT
CDR3: CASSFRGADTEAFF

D: TRBD2
J: TRBJ2-1
V: TRBV19
size: NA
DNA: TGTGCCAGTAGTATTGGGGGGGGCTCCTACAATGAGCAGTTCTTC
CDR3: CASSIGGGSYNEQFF

D: NA
J: TRBJ1-1
V: TRBV7-9
size: NA
DNA: TGTGCCAGCAGCTTAGTTGGGGGGCAGGAAGCTTTCTTT
CDR3: CASSLVGGQEAFF

D: NA
J: TRBJ2-1
V: TRBV19
size: NA
DNA: TGTGCCAGTAGTATACGGACGCTGGGGACGCGGTACAATGAGCAGTTCTTC
CDR3: CASSIRTLGTRYNEQFF

D: TRBD2
J: TRBJ2-1
V: TRBV7-3
size: NA
DNA: TGTGCCAGCAGCTTATTTAGCGGGGAGGGAGGCAATGAGCAGTTCTTC
CDR3: CASSLFSGEGGNEQFF

D: TRBD1
J: TRBJ1-2
V: TRBV5-6
size: NA
DNA: TGTGCCAGCAGCTTGGAGGGACAGGTCTATGGCTACACCTTC
CDR3: CASSLEGQVYGYTF

D: NA
J: TRBJ1-6
V: TRBV28
size: NA
DNA: TGTGCCAGCAGTCCTCCCCCTGGGTCCGCTTATAATTCACCCCTCCACTTT
CDR3: CASSPPPGSAYNSPLHF

D: TRBD1
J: TRBJ2-1
V: TRBV19
size: NA
DNA: TGTGCCAGTAGCTTCTTACCGGGACAGGGGTACAATGAGCAGTTCTTC
CDR3: CASSFLPGQGYNEQFF

D: NA
J: TRBJ1-5
V: TRBV28
size: NA
DNA: TGTGCCAGCAGTCCCGACAGTGCCAATCAGCCCCAGCATTTT
CDR3: CASSPDSANQPQHF

D: NA
J: TRBJ2-1
V: TRBV10-3
size: NA
DNA: TGTGCCATCAGTGAGGGCAGGGAGGACTACAATGAGCAGTTCTTC
CDR3: CAISEGREDYNEQFF

D: NA
J: TRBJ2-6
V: TRBV6-5
size: NA
DNA: TGTGCCAGCCGGACGACCTCTGGGGCCAACGTCCTGACTTTC
CDR3: CASRTTSGANVLTF

D: TRBD1
J: TRBJ1-2
V: TRBV28
size: NA
DNA: TGTGCCAGCAGCCCTTGGGGACAGGGCCTGGGCTACACCTTC
CDR3: CASSPWGQGLGYTF

D: TRBD1
J: TRBJ2-2
V: TRBV29-1
size: NA
DNA: TGCAGCGTTCCTTCTCGACAGGGTCGAGTCACCGGGGAGCTGTTTTTT
CDR3: CSVPSRQGRVTGELFF

D: TRBD1
J: TRBJ2-5
V: TRBV19
size: NA
DNA: TGTGCCAGTAGGAGGACAGGGGACGGGGAAGTCCCCCAAGAGACCCAGTACTTC
CDR3: CASRRTGDGEVPQETQYF

D: NA
J: TRBJ1-5
V: TRBV2
size: NA
DNA: TGTGCCAGCAGTGAAGGGAATCGGCATCAGCCCCAGCATTTT
CDR3: CASSEGNRHQPQHF

D: NA
J: TRBJ2-2
V: TRBV2
size: once
DNA: TGTGCCAGCAGTGGACCGCCCCGGGAGCTGTTTTTT
CDR3: CASSGPPRELFF

D: NA
J: TRBJ1-6
V: TRBV11-2
size: NA
DNA: TGTGCCAGCAGCCTTATATTTGTTTCACCCCTCCACTTT
CDR3: CASSLIFVSPLHF

D: TRBD1
J: TRBJ2-1
V: TRBV20-1
size: NA
DNA: TGCAGTGCTAGTAGCAAGGGGGCGAGCTCCTACAATGAGCAGTTCTTC
CDR3: CSASSKGASSYNEQFF

D: NA
J: TRBJ2-7
V: TRBV5-1
size: NA
DNA: TGCGCCAGCAGCTTGAGGGGGTACGAGCAGTACTTC
CDR3: CASSLRGYEQYF

D: NA
J: TRBJ1-4
V: TRBV25-1
size: NA
DNA: TGTGCCAGCAGTGAAGGGGGGCCGACGAGTAATGAAAAACTGTTTTTT
CDR3: CASSEGGPTSNEKLFF

D: NA
J: TRBJ1-1
V: TRBV6-5
size: NA
DNA: TGTGCCAGCCACCGGACGGCCGCGACTGAAGCTTTCTTT
CDR3: CASHRTAATEAFF

D: TRBD1
J: TRBJ2-2
V: TRBV2
size: NA
DNA: TGTGCCAGCAGGGGGGACAGAACGAACACCGGGGAGCTGTTTTTT
CDR3: CASRGDRTNTGELFF

D: NA
J: TRBJ2-7
V: TRBV5-5
size: NA
DNA: TGTGCCAGCAGCTCCCCGTTTGTGGGGTCCTACGAGCAGTACTTC
CDR3: CASSSPFVGSYEQYF

D: TRBD2
J: TRBJ2-3
V: TRBV19
size: NA
DNA: TGTGCCAGTAGTATAAGCGGGAGGGAAACAGATACGCAGTATTTT
CDR3: CASSISGRETDTQYF

D: TRBD1
J: TRBJ1-1
V: TRBV24-1
size: NA
DNA: TGTGCCACCAGTGACTCCAGGGGGAGGACTGAAGCTTTCTTT
CDR3: CATSDSRGRTEAFF

D: NA
J: TRBJ2-3
V: TRBV27
size: once
DNA: TGTGCCAGCAGCTGGACCGGGGCCATGACAGATACGCAGTATTTT
CDR3: CASSWTGAMTDTQYF

D: NA
J: TRBJ2-7
V: TRBV11-2
size: NA
DNA: TGTGCCAGCAGCTTTACAGTGTTCTACGAGCAGTACTTC
CDR3: CASSFTVFYEQYF

D: NA
J: TRBJ1-1
V: TRBV4-1
size: once
DNA: TGCGCCAGCAGCCAAGATCAGGGTTTGATGAACACTGAAGCTTTCTTT
CDR3: CASSQDQGLMNTEAFF

D: NA
J: TRBJ1-5
V: TRBV30
size: NA
DNA: TGTGCCTGGAGTGTCACAGAGCTCGGGCCCCAGCATTTT
CDR3: CAWSVTELGPQHF

D: TRBD1
J: TRBJ1-1
V: TRBV25-1
size: NA
DNA: TGTGCCAGCAGTGTCCGGGACAGGGCTGAAACTGAAGCTTTCTTT
CDR3: CASSVRDRAETEAFF

D: TRBD1
J: TRBJ1-5
V: TRBV6-5
size: NA
DNA: TGTGCCAGCAGGGCCACAGGGGTCCAGCCCCAGCATTTT
CDR3: CASRATGVQPQHF

D: NA
J: TRBJ1-1
V: TRBV7-9
size: once
DNA: TGTGCCAGCAGCTTAGCGGGGGAAGCTTTCTTT
CDR3: CASSLAGEAFF

D: TRBD1
J: TRBJ1-2
V: TRBV28
size: NA
DNA: TGTGCCAGCAGTACAGGGACAGGGGGAGGCTACACCTTC
CDR3: CASSTGTGGGYTF

D: TRBD2
J: TRBJ2-1
V: TRBV28
size: NA
DNA: TGTGCCAGCAGACTCCTAGCGGGGGACTACAATGAGCAGTTCTTC
CDR3: CASRLLAGDYNEQFF

D: TRBD1
J: TRBJ2-7
V: TRBV9
size: NA
DNA: TGTGCCAGCAGCGTGAGAGGGGACAGTACCTACGAGCAGTACTTC
CDR3: CASSVRGDSTYEQYF

D: NA
J: TRBJ2-1
V: TRBV28
size: once
DNA: TGTGCCAGCAGTTGGGACCCTTACAATGAGCAGTTCTTC
CDR3: CASSWDPYNEQFF

D: NA
J: TRBJ2-7
V: TRBV30
size: NA
DNA: TGTGCCTGGAGTGTAAGGTCCTACGAGCAGTACTTC
CDR3: CAWSVRSYEQYF